This T cell receptor beta chain was sequenced during a study of blood T cell repertoires in COVID-19. At the level of the study: Samples representing acute and convalescent COVID-19 were sourced from the United States, Italy and Spain.

The table came from immunoSEQ multiplex PCR; TCRdb's copy has only in-frame clones and leaves some out. Of approximately 310,000 clones listed, 80% to 90% are singletons. The CDR3 is made up of 15 amino acids. Germline CDR1 SEHNR, CDR2 FQNEAQ (reference sequence). V lost 3 bases to trimming and J lost 4 bases; unmatched junction nucleotides: 8. The genes are TRBV7-9 and TRBJ1-1; 7 bases map to TRBD1. The TCR comes from a man aged 25 to 40 who had recovered from COVID-19. The sequencing sample was made of PBMCs or T cells enriched from blood (not recorded which). CDR3 DNA sequence: TGTGCCAGCAGCTTTAGACAGGGAGGAGTCACTGAAGCTTTCTTT. Translated, it gives CASSFRQGGVTEAFF.